The clone carrying this T cell receptor beta chain was counted a single time. What it recognizes is unknown. This sample was included in a study of cytomegalovirus exposure and HLA in healthy donors. General study findings and limits: Despite most TCR sequences being rare, some public TCRs occurred in many donors. A few chains linked to CMV were shown in vitro to be specific for CMV antigens. Diagnosis of cytomegalovirus status made by the classifier reportedly showed high specificity and sensitivity.

The assay was immunoSEQ multiplex PCR, and TCRdb's table has in-frame clones only and misses some. The table has about 300,000 clones, roughly 90% seen once; the top ten hold around 0.9%. The CDR3 extends over 15 amino acids. V lost 5 bases to trimming and J lost 1 base; unmatched junction nucleotides: 4. CDR1 and CDR2 (germline): SSHAT, FNYEAQ (reference sequence). The receptor was derived from a young woman in good health and CMV-seronegative. Material for sequencing was PBMCs. J is TRBJ2-5 and V is TRBV7-7, with 10 bases that match TRBD1. CDR3 protein: CASSRQGAPQETQYF. The CDR3 coding sequence is TGTGCCAGCAGCCGACAGGGGGCGCCCCAAGAGACCCAGTACTTC.